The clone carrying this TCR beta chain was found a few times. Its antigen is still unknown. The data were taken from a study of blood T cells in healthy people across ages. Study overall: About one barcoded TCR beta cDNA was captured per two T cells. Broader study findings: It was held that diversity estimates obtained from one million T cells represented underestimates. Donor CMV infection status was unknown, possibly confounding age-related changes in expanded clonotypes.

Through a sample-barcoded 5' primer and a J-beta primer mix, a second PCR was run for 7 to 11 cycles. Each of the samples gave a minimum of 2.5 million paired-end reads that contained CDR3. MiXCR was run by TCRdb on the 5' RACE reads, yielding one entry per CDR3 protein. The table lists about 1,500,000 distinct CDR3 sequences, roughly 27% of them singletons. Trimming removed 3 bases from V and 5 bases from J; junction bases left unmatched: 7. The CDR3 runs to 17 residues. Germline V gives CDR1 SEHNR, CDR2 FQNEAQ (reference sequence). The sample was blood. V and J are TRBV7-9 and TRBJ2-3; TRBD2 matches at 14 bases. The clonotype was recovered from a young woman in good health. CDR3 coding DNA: TGTGCCAGCAGCTTGGGACTAGCGGGAGCTTACCGAGATACGCAGTATTTT. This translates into CASSLGLAGAYRDTQYF.